Each of the 22 T cell receptor beta chains below was sequenced from the same sample in a study of blood T cell repertoires in COVID-19. Generated by immunoSEQ multiplex PCR, the TCRdb table keeps only in-frame clones and is missing some. The sample has about 220,000 clones, around 85% seen once. The sequencing sample was made of PBMCs or T cells enriched from blood (not recorded which). Receptors originate from a woman between 35 and 50 years old with acute COVID-19.

This chain uses TRBV30 with TRBJ2-1; perhaps TRBD2 as D (6 bases). This CDR3 has 17 amino acids. The V end lost 8 bases, the J end lost 0 bases, and 23 bases lay between the germline ends. The V gene's germline CDR1 is GTSNPN and CDR2 SVGIG (reference sequence). The DNA of the CDR3 is TGTGCCCGGACGGGCGTGATACGACTAGACTCCTACAATGAGCAGTTCTTC. Translating it yields CARTGVIRLDSYNEQFF.

The rearrangement joins TRBV30 to TRBJ1-6, with D unclear. The germline V gene encodes CDR1 GTSNPN and CDR2 SVGIG (reference sequence). CDR3 length: 15 residues. Trimming left V 3 bases short and J 7 bases short, with 16 bases between. The CDR3 is CAWRRVSGRNSPLHF. The CDR3 bases are TGTGCCTGGAGGAGAGTGTCGGGGAGGAATTCACCCCTCCACTTT.

The chain has TRBV5-5 and TRBJ2-7; D unresolved. V gave up 0 bases and J gave up 5 bases, with 9 bases separating them. Per germline, CDR1 SGHKS and CDR2 YYEKEE (reference sequence). There are 13 residues in the CDR3. Here the CDR3 reads CASSLAGRHEQYF. CDR3 nucleotides: TGTGCCAGCAGCTTGGCGGGTCGGCACGAGCAGTACTTC. The whole variable domain, filled in from reference TRBV5-5 and TRBJ2-7, reads DAGVTQSPTHLIKTRGQQVTLRCSPISGHKSVSWYQQVLGQGPQFIFQYYEKEERGRGNFPDRFSARQFPNYSSELNVNALLLGDSALYLCASSLAGRHEQYFGPGTRLTVT.

V and J are TRBV5-1 and TRBJ2-3, with 7 bases fitting TRBD2. The CDR3 runs to 15 residues. Germline V gene lookup returns CDR1 SGHRS and CDR2 YFSETQ. Trimming cost V 5 bases and J 2 bases; bases outside gene matches: 8. The CDR3 is CASRNKRGDTDTQYF. In DNA, the CDR3 is TGCGCCAGCAGGAATAAGCGGGGAGACACAGATACGCAGTATTTT.

V usage is TRBV9 and J usage is TRBJ2-1, with 11 nucleotides matching TRBD2. Germline V gives CDR1 SGDLS, CDR2 YYNGEE. Trimming took 3 bases from V and 2 from J; bases not matched to a gene: 10. The CDR3 consists of 18 residues. The CDR3 DNA sequence: TGTGCCAGCAGCGACCGAGAAGGGACTAGCGGAGCCTACAATGAGCAGTTCTTC. Its protein product is CASSDREGTSGAYNEQFF.

The CDR3 sequence is CASSPSGGVSYEQYF. The CDR3 DNA is TGCGCCAGCAGCCCAAGCGGGGGCGTCTCCTACGAGCAGTACTTC. The chain uses TRBV5-1 and TRBJ2-7; 8 bases align to TRBD2. V was clipped by 4 bases and J by 0 bases; unmatched bases: 6. The CDR3 extends over 15 amino acids. The germline CDR1 and CDR2 sequences are SGHRS and YFSETQ.

The chain carries TRBV28 and TRBJ2-5; D may be TRBD2 (6 bases). This CDR3 spans 14 amino acids. V lost 7 bases and J 3 bases, leaving 15 bases between the germline ends. Germline CDR1 reads MDHEN; CDR2 reads SYDVKM. CDR3 nucleotides: TGTGCCAGCAAATCGGGGGTTGTAGAAGAGACCCAGTACTTC. This codes for CASKSGVVEETQYF.

The V gene is TRBV6-4, the J gene TRBJ1-6, with D hard to call. Trimming took 2 bases from V and 0 from J, leaving 5 bases between them. CDR1 is MRHNA and CDR2 is SNTAGT in the germline V gene. This CDR3 spans 15 amino acids. The CDR3 reads CASSDASSYNSPLHF. The CDR3 DNA reads TGTGCCAGCAGTGACGCCAGCTCCTATAATTCACCCCTCCACTTT.

The rearrangement uses TRBV7-9 and TRBJ1-1; TRBD1 is a possible D gene (5 bases). Germline V gene lookup returns CDR1 SEHNR and CDR2 FQNEAQ (reference sequence). CDR3 length: 15 residues. Between the trimmed V and J ends, which lost 1 base and 1 base, there was a span of 10 bases. CDR3 protein: CASSLEAGWNTEAFF. The CDR3 DNA is TGTGCCAGCAGCTTAGAAGCAGGGTGGAACACTGAAGCTTTCTTT.

The chain joins TRBV27 to TRBJ1-1; 11 bases line up with TRBD1. V lost 5 bases to trimming and J lost 6 bases; unmatched junction nucleotides: 5. Germline-derived CDR1 and CDR2 are MNHEY and SMNVEV (reference sequence). CDR3 size: 14 residues. CDR3 DNA: TGTGCCAGCAGTCTTCCGGGACAGGGGGCTGAAGCTTTCTTT. Translation gives CASSLPGQGAEAFF.

The chain joins TRBV30 to TRBJ1-2; maybe TRBD1 (5 bases). The CDR3 spans 14 residues. Germline V lookup: CDR1 GTSNPN, CDR2 SVGIG (reference sequence). Trimming took 1 base from V and 7 from J, leaving 16 bases between them. CDR3 sequence reads: CAWSEGQSFSGYTF. DNA of the CDR3: TGTGCCTGGAGTGAGGGGCAGTCCTTCTCTGGCTACACCTTC. Full variable domain (rest looked up from reference TRBV30 and TRBJ1-2): SQTIHQWPATLVQPVGSPLSLECTVEGTSNPNLYWYRQAAGRGLQLLFYSVGIGQISSEVPQNLSASRPQDRQFILSSKKLLLSDSGFYLCAWSEGQSFSGYTFGSGTRLTVV.

The chain recombines TRBV7-2 with TRBJ2-3; TRBD2 matches 7 bases. Germline V gene sequence: CDR1 SGHTA, CDR2 FQGNSA. There are 15 residues in the CDR3. Unmatched junction bases numbered 9, after V lost 7 bases and J lost 2 bases. CDR3 DNA sequence: TGTGCCAGCACCTATGTACTAGCGACCACAGATACGCAGTATTTT. This encodes CASTYVLATTDTQYF.

V usage is TRBV5-1 and J usage is TRBJ2-5, with 8 bases fitting TRBD2. Germline V lookup: CDR1 SGHRS, CDR2 YFSETQ. V was pared by 0 bases and J by 1 base, with 8 bases of the junction left unmatched. The CDR3 has 17 residues. This CDR3 reads CASSLEQAGGLQETQYF. CDR3 sequence (DNA): TGCGCCAGCAGCTTGGAGCAGGCGGGGGGCCTCCAAGAGACCCAGTACTTC.

The chain joins TRBV24-1 to TRBJ2-1; 7 nucleotides agree with TRBD1. The germline V gene has CDR1 KGHDR and CDR2 SFDVKD. CDR3 size: 16 residues. Trimming removed 1 base from V and 10 bases from J; junction bases left unmatched: 12. DNA for the CDR3: TGTGCCACCAGTGATTTTCGAGGGGGCACGAGAGACGAGCAGTTCTTC. It encodes CATSDFRGGTRDEQFF.

The V and J genes are TRBV28 and TRBJ1-3, with D perhaps matching TRBD1 (6 bases). Germline values: CDR1 MDHEN, CDR2 SYDVKM. V lost 5 bases and J lost 4, with 9 bases in between. This CDR3 is built from 13 residues. The CDR3 is CASSLGQGNTIYF. CDR3 nucleotides: TGTGCCAGCAGTCTTGGACAGGGAAACACCATATATTTT.

The chain couples TRBV5-1 to TRBJ1-1, with no clear D. V was cut by 0 bases and J by 1 base, with 7 bases left in between. The germline V gene has CDR1 SGHRS and CDR2 YFSETQ. The CDR3 is 14 residues long. Here the CDR3 reads CASSLGHQNTEAFF. The CDR3 coding sequence is TGCGCCAGCAGCTTGGGACATCAGAACACTGAAGCTTTCTTT.

The chain joins TRBV6-4 to TRBJ2-1; 9 nucleotides match TRBD1. V lost 1 base to trimming and J lost 8 bases; unmatched junction nucleotides: 9. Germline CDR1 MRHNA, CDR2 SNTAGT. The CDR3 spans 16 residues. CDR3 residues: CASSDLTRDRDHEQFF. The CDR3 coding sequence is TGTGCCAGCAGTGACTTGACTAGGGACAGGGATCATGAGCAGTTCTTC.

This sequence joins TRBV7-3 and TRBJ2-2; D remains unclear. The CDR3 has 13 residues. Germline loops: CDR1 SGHTA, CDR2 FQGTGA. Trimming left V 5 bases short and J 4 bases short, with 8 bases between. In nucleotides, the CDR3 is TGTGCCAGCAGCCCGAGGTCCACCGGGGAGCTGTTTTTT. It is translated as CASSPRSTGELFF.

J is TRBJ1-1 and V is TRBV2; 8 bases fit TRBD1. The CDR3 consists of 15 residues. The germline gives CDR1 SNHLY, CDR2 FYNNEI. J was trimmed by 2 bases and V by 6 bases; bases with no gene match: 8. CDR3 amino acids: CASSDWTGTNTEAFF. DNA for the CDR3: TGTGCCAGCAGCGATTGGACAGGGACTAACACTGAAGCTTTCTTT.

The chain is built from TRBV5-1 and TRBJ2-1, with D unclear. Germline assignment: CDR1 SGHRS and CDR2 YFSETQ. The CDR3 has 14 residues. Deletions cut 2 bases from V and 10 bases from J, with 16 bases between. The CDR3 spells CASSLRVHPREQFF. The CDR3 nucleotides are TGCGCCAGCAGCTTAAGAGTCCATCCGAGGGAGCAGTTCTTC.

The V and J genes are TRBV25-1 and TRBJ1-5; the D gene is possibly TRBD1 (5 bases). Germline loops: CDR1 MGHDK, CDR2 SYGVNS. V lost 6 bases and J 6 bases, leaving 12 bases between the germline ends. The CDR3 runs 13 residues. The CDR3 here is CASRGESGQPQHF. Written as DNA, the CDR3 is TGTGCCAGCAGAGGGGAATCCGGTCAGCCCCAGCATTTT.

This clone was seen a few times. The chain has TRBV3-1 (or the pseudogene TRBV3-2) and TRBJ1-2, with 7 bases fitting TRBD1. This CDR3 contains 16 residues. Germline-derived CDR1 and CDR2 are LGHDT and YNNKEL (reference sequence). V trimming: 1 base; J trimming: 4 bases; junction bases outside the gene matches: 9. The CDR3 reads CASSQARDSIAYGYTF. The CDR3 region has the DNA TGTGCCAGCAGCCAAGCCCGGGACAGTATTGCCTATGGCTACACCTTC.